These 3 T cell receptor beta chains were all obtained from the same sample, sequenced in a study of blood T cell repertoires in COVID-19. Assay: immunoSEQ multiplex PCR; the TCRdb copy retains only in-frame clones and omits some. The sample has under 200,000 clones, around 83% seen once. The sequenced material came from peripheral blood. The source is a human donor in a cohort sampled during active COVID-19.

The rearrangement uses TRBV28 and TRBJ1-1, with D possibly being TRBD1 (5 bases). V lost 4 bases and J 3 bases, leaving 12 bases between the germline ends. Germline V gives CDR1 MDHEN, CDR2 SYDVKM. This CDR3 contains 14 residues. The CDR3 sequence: CASSSAGGDTEAFF. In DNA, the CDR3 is TGTGCCAGCAGTTCGGCGGGGGGGGACACTGAAGCTTTCTTT.

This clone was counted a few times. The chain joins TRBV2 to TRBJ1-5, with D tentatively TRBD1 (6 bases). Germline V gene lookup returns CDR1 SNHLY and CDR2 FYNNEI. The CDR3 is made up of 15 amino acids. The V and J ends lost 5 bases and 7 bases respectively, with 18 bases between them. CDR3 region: CASSRQGKKEQPQHF. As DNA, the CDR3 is TGTGCCAGCAGTCGTCAGGGGAAGAAGGAGCAGCCCCAGCATTTT.

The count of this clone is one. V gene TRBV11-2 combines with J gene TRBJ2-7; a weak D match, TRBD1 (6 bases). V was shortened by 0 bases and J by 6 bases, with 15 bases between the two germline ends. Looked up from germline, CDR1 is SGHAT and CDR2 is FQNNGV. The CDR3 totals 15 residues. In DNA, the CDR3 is TGTGCCAGCAGCTTAGATTCCCAGGGGCTTACCGAGCAGTACTTC. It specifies CASSLDSQGLTEQYF. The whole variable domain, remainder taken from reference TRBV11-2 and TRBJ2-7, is EAGVAQSPRYKIIEKRQSVAFWCNPISGHATLYWYQQILGQGPKLLIQFQNNGVVDDSQLPKDRFSAERLKGVDSTLKIQPAKLEDSAVYLCASSLDSQGLTEQYFGPGTRLTVT.